This TCR beta chain emerged from a study of cytomegalovirus exposure and HLA in healthy donors. Turning to the study itself: Samples from HLA-typed donors yielded about 85 million unique TCRs in an early data release.

PCR involved 60 Vbeta and 13 Jbeta primers. Method: immunoSEQ multiplex PCR; TCRdb's copy keeps in-frame clones and lacks some. Among 150,000 to 200,000 clones, roughly 79% were seen once, and the ten largest hold just under 1%. The study, taken as a whole, reports: HLA allele associations emerged for 16,951 TCR beta sequences in a later analysis, at 0.05 false discovery rate. Approximately 160 TCR beta chains were listed as cytomegalovirus-associated. Earlier analysis looked at TCR beta V segments, and most were productive about 90% or about 30% of the time.

This clone was counted a few times. The antigen remains unidentified. The CDR3 spans 14 residues. Germline V gives CDR1 SGDLS, CDR2 YYNGEE. V lost 1 base, J lost 4 bases, and 4 bases stayed unmatched. The sequence came from a woman in her fifties or sixties in good health and CMV-seropositive. This chain connects TRBV9 to TRBJ1-1; TRBD1 matches 7 bases. The sequenced sample consisted of PBMCs. Written as DNA, the CDR3 is TGTGCCAGCAGCGTATCGACAGGGCCCACTGAAGCTTTCTTT. Translation gives CASSVSTGPTEAFF.